A selection of T cell receptor beta chains follows, all from one sample in a study of control samples from healthy donors and cancer patients. Assay used: immunoSEQ multiplex PCR; TCRdb lists only in-frame clones, some missing. The data contain 95,000 to 100,000 clones, approximately 90% of them seen just once; the ten biggest clones take up roughly 7.7%. What was sequenced was blood. The source is a man aged 30-40 years in good health. Each CDR3 is given with its conserved first and last residue. Fields, in order: D gene, clone size, J gene, CDR3 length, V gene, CDR3 DNA, CDR3 protein. A D gene is named only where the DNA matches it firmly. Clone size, where shown, is once, few, many, or a class for clones that have expanded.

TRBD2 . TRBJ2-1 15 TRBV6-5 TGTGCCAGCAGAGATGGGGGGGAGACTCGTAATGAGCAGTTCTTC CASRDGGETRNEQFF
TRBD1 once TRBJ1-1 15 TRBV5-6 TGTGCCAGCAGCTCGTTACAGGGGGGGAACACTGAAGCTTTCTTT CASSSLQGGNTEAFF
TRBD2 . TRBJ2-5 16 TRBV6-1 TGTGCCAGCAGTGAAGAGGGACTAGCGGGGTATGAGACCCAGTACTTC CASSEEGLAGYETQYF
TRBD2 . TRBJ2-2 14 TRBV11-2 TGTGCCAGCCTGCGGGAGGCGAACACCGGGGAGCTGTTTTTT CASLREANTGELFF
. once TRBJ1-1 16 TRBV5-1 TGCGCCAGCAGCTTGGTGGTGACTAGTCAGAACACTGAAGCTTTCTTT CASSLVVTSQNTEAFF
. . TRBJ2-3 13 TRBV3-1/TRBV3-2 TGTGCCAGCAGCCAACTTTACACAGATACGCAGTATTTT CASSQLYTDTQYF
TRBD1 . TRBJ1-6 15 TRBV5-1 TGCGCCAGCAGCGCCCCCGGGACAGCAAATTCACCCCTCCACTTT CASSAPGTANSPLHF
TRBD1 . TRBJ1-2 14 TRBV5-4 TGTGCCAGCAGCCTACCGGGACAGAACTATGGCTACACCTTC CASSLPGQNYGYTF
. . TRBJ1-1 12 TRBV6-6 TGTGCCAGCGGTGAGGGGGGGACTGAAGCTTTCTTT CASGEGGTEAFF
. . TRBJ1-1 14 TRBV18 TGTGCCAGCTCACCAGCCGGGGGGAACACTGAAGCTTTCTTT CASSPAGGNTEAFF
. . TRBJ1-3 16 TRBV4-3 TGCGCCAGCAGCCAAGTTCCCGGACGGGGGACGGACACCATATATTTT CASSQVPGRGTDTIYF
TRBD1 . TRBJ1-4 14 TRBV2 TGTGCCAGCCAGGGGGGTGCAACTAATGAAAAACTGTTTTTT CASQGGATNEKLFF
. . TRBJ1-5 12 TRBV2 TGTGCCAGCGGGGGGGGGAATCAGCCCCAGCATTTT CASGGGNQPQHF